This T cell receptor (beta chain) emerged from a study of blood T cell repertoires in COVID-19. Across the whole study: COVID-19 samples collected from the United States, Italy and Spain covered acute and convalescent phases. From T cells, B-cell-depleted T cells, or PBMCs came the material, which was cDNA or gDNA.

The CDR3 sequence is 10 residues long. Between the trimmed V and J ends, which lost 7 bases and 4 bases, there was a span of 4 bases. Per the germline V gene, CDR1 is SEHNR and CDR2 is FQNEAQ (reference sequence). As processed by the authors: For nucleated cells, counts were estimated from reference gene primer amplification. Assay: immunoSEQ multiplex PCR; the TCRdb copy retains only in-frame clones and omits some. V and J calls and clone size are given by that table; D and trimming were obtained from the DNA. The table lists around 56,000 clones, around four fifths of them singletons, with around 20% in the top ten.

Sequences were obtained from peripheral blood. This receptor was identified in a woman aged 50 to 60 with active or convalescent COVID-19. V is TRBV7-9 and J is TRBJ2-5; D is unclear. The CDR3: CASNTETQYF. In nucleotides, the CDR3 is TGTGCCAGCAACACAGAGACCCAGTACTTC.